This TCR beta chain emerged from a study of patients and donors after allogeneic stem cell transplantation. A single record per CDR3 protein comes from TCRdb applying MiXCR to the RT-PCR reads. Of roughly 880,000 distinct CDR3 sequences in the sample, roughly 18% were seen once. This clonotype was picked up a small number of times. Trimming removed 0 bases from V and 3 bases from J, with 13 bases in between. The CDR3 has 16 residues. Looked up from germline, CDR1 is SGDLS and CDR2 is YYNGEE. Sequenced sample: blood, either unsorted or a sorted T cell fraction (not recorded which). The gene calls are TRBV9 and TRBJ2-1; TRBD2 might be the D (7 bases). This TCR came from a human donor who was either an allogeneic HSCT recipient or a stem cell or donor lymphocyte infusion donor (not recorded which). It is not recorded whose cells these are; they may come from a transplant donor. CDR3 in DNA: TGTGCCAGCAGCGTAGGGCGGGGGCCCCTCTACAATGAGCAGTTCTTC. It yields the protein CASSVGRGPLYNEQFF. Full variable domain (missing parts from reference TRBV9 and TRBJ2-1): DSGVTQTPKHLITATGQRVTLRCSPRSGDLSVYWYQQSLDQGLQFLIQYYNGEERAKGNILERFSAQQFPDLHSELNLSSLELGDSALYFCASSVGRGPLYNEQFFGPGTRLTVL.